The 32 T cell receptor beta chains presented below share a single source sample, sequenced in a study of blood T cell repertoires in COVID-19. Produced via immunoSEQ multiplex PCR; TCRdb's table is partial and in-frame only. The sample yields under 350,000 clones, approximately 89% seen once. The sample was peripheral blood. The receptors derive from a young woman with COVID-19, enrolled during active disease.

This clone was seen once. V is TRBV13 and J is TRBJ1-2; TRBD1 matches 9 bases. The ends lost 0 bases at V and 5 bases at J; junction bases unmatched: 4. CDR3 length equals 15 residues. Germline V gene sequence: CDR1 PRHDT, CDR2 FYEKMQ (reference sequence). CDR3 in amino acids: CASSLGGTGLYGYTF. The CDR3, as DNA: TGTGCCAGCAGCTTAGGAGGGACAGGGCTGTATGGCTACACCTTC.

The CDR3 nucleotides read TGCGCCAGCAGCTTGGTTGGAGCGGGGTCGCGGGACTTGGAGCAGTTCTTC. Translating gives CASSLVGAGSRDLEQFF. The chain links TRBV5-1 to TRBJ2-1; 7 nucleotides agree with TRBD2. In germline, CDR1 is SGHRS, CDR2 YFSETQ. Trimming removed 0 bases from V and 10 bases from J; junction bases left unmatched: 16. This CDR3 is built from 17 residues. Based on the CDR3 plus reference TRBV5-1 and TRBJ2-1, the full variable domain is KAGVTQTPRYLIKTRGQQVTLSCSPISGHRSVSWYQQTPGQGLQFLFEYFSETQRNKGNFPGRFSGRQFSNSRSEMNVSTLELGDSALYLCASSLVGAGSRDLEQFFGPGTRLTVL.

This chain joins TRBV9 and TRBJ2-2; D possibly corresponds to TRBD2 (5 bases). Trimming took 3 bases from V and 6 from J, leaving 21 bases between them. The CDR3 is made up of 17 amino acids. The germline CDR1 and CDR2 sequences are SGDLS and YYNGEE. In DNA, the CDR3 is TGTGCCAGCAGCGCGGTGAGGGCTGCTGTTTCGGCCGGGGAGCTGTTTTTT. Amino acids: CASSAVRAAVSAGELFF.

This chain links TRBV6-2 or TRBV6-3 with TRBJ1-4, with 8 bases identical to TRBD1. The CDR3 totals 14 residues. Unmatched junction bases numbered 9, after V lost 5 bases and J lost 10 bases. Germline V gives CDR1 MNHEY, CDR2 SVGEGT. CDR3 in DNA: TGTGCCAGCAGTACCGACAGGGGAGGGGGAAAACTGTTTTTT. The encoded protein is CASSTDRGGGKLFF.

The V call is TRBV7-3, the J call TRBJ2-3, with TRBD2 identical over 10 bases. V was clipped by 4 bases and J by 3 bases; unmatched bases: 4. This CDR3 comprises 15 residues. In germline, CDR1 is SGHTA, CDR2 FQGTGA. The DNA of the CDR3 is TGTGCCAGCAGCTCTCCGGGACTAGCGACAGATACGCAGTATTTT. Translation gives CASSSPGLATDTQYF.

The count of this clone is one. The V call is TRBV7-9, the J call TRBJ2-1; 7 bases are shared with TRBD1. The CDR3 loop spans 16 amino acids. V was clipped by 1 base and J by 3 bases; unmatched bases: 6. CDR1 and CDR2 from the germline V gene are SEHNR and FQNEAQ (reference sequence). Written as DNA, the CDR3 is TGTGCCAGCAGCTTAGTTGGCAGGGGGTTCTACAATGAGCAGTTCTTC. This gives the protein CASSLVGRGFYNEQFF.

This chain uses TRBV6-5 with TRBJ2-3; 10 bases align to TRBD2. The CDR3 runs to 15 residues. The germline V gene encodes CDR1 MNHEY and CDR2 SVGAGI. Trimming removed 7 bases from V and 4 bases from J; junction bases left unmatched: 8. CDR3 in DNA: TGTGCCAGCACTGCGGCTAGCGGGGGCGCAGATACGCAGTATTTT. Translation gives CASTAASGGADTQYF.

The V call is TRBV9, the J call TRBJ2-1, with 8 positions matching TRBD1. The CDR3 loop spans 15 amino acids. CDR1 is SGDLS, CDR2 YYNGEE, per germline. The trim removed 3 bases at V and 1 base at J, leaving 3 bases unmatched. DNA of the CDR3: TGTGCCAGCAGCGCCCGACAGGGGTCCTACAATGAGCAGTTCTTC. Translating gives CASSARQGSYNEQFF.

This clone was counted a few times. The chain employs TRBV28 and TRBJ1-5; possibly TRBD1 for D (6 bases). The CDR3 covers 13 residues. V lost 6 bases and J lost 4, with 10 bases in between. Per germline, CDR1 MDHEN and CDR2 SYDVKM. In DNA, the CDR3 is TGTGCCAGCAGGGGGACACCGAATCAGCCCCAGCATTTT. Translating it yields CASRGTPNQPQHF. The complete variable domain, with remaining parts taken from reference TRBV28 and TRBJ1-5, reads DVKVTQSSRYLVKRTGEKVFLECVQDMDHENMFWYRQDPGLGLRLIYFSYDVKMKEKGDIPEGYSVSREKKERFSLILESASTNQTSMYLCASRGTPNQPQHFGDGTRLSIL.

This chain links TRBV6-6 with TRBJ1-1, with a weak D call TRBD1 (6 bases). Per the germline V gene, CDR1 is MNHNY and CDR2 is SVGAGI (reference sequence). There are 11 residues in the CDR3. Trimming took 8 bases from V and 3 from J, leaving 7 bases between them. This CDR3 reads CASGGYTEAFF. In DNA form, the CDR3 reads TGTGCCAGCGGGGGCTACACTGAAGCTTTCTTT.

V usage is TRBV18 and J usage is TRBJ2-2, with a tentative D call TRBD2 (6 bases). CDR1 KGHSH and CDR2 LQKENI come from the germline V gene. V was cut by 0 bases and J by 1 base, with 9 bases left in between. The CDR3 is made up of 16 amino acids. DNA for the CDR3: TGTGCCAGCTCACCACCGTTAGCGGAGAACACCGGGGAGCTGTTTTTT. This translates into CASSPPLAENTGELFF.

The CDR3 DNA sequence: TGTGCCAGCAGCCCGTATCTAGCGGGGGGCCAAGAGACCCAGTACTTC. It specifies CASSPYLAGGQETQYF. The chain recombines TRBV9 with TRBJ2-5; 11 bases fit TRBD2. The CDR3 covers 16 residues. Germline CDR1 is SGDLS and CDR2 is YYNGEE. V trimming: 4 bases; J trimming: 1 base; junction bases outside the gene matches: 6.

The rearrangement links TRBV18 to TRBJ2-1; D is uncertain. The CDR3 contains 17 residues. V was cut by 3 bases and J by 7 bases, with 22 bases left in between. Looked up from germline, CDR1 is KGHSH and CDR2 is LQKENI. The CDR3 DNA follows: TGTGCCAGCTCACCGAAAATTAAAAGGTTAGCTGGGAATGAGCAGTTCTTC. Translation: CASSPKIKRLAGNEQFF.

This rearrangement joins TRBV7-3 to TRBJ2-1, with 8 bases fitting TRBD2. CDR3 length equals 13 residues. V dropped 5 bases and J dropped 6; count of bases not matched to a gene: 3. Germline loops: CDR1 SGHTA, CDR2 FQGTGA. Here the CDR3 reads CASSTGTSNEQFF. CDR3 sequence (DNA): TGTGCCAGCAGCACCGGGACTAGCAATGAGCAGTTCTTC.

The chain couples TRBV7-7 to TRBJ2-7, with no clear D. CDR1 is SSHAT and CDR2 is FNYEAQ in the germline V gene (reference sequence). Trimming removed 1 base from V and 4 bases from J, with 8 bases in between. The CDR3 contains 13 residues. CDR3 coding DNA: TGTGCCAGCAGCTTAGAGTTCGGTTACGAGCAGTACTTC. Protein: CASSLEFGYEQYF.

The chain employs TRBV18 and TRBJ2-3; 7 nucleotides match TRBD1. Germline CDR1 is KGHSH and CDR2 is LQKENI. The CDR3 spans 15 residues. The trim removed 4 bases at V and 8 bases at J, leaving 12 bases unmatched. The CDR3: CASSLSGTEEGTQYF. The CDR3 coding sequence is TGTGCCAGCTCACTATCCGGGACAGAAGAAGGTACGCAGTATTTT. Filled out from reference TRBV18 and TRBJ2-3, the complete variable domain reads NAGVMQNPRHLVRRRGQEARLRCSPMKGHSHVYWYRQLPEEGLKFMVYLQKENIIDESGMPKERFSAEFPKEGPSILRIQQVVRGDSAAYFCASSLSGTEEGTQYFGPGTRLTVL.

The chain links TRBV5-4 to TRBJ2-1; a possible D gene is TRBD2 (6 bases). Germline V gene data show CDR1 as SGHNT and CDR2 as YYREEE (reference sequence). V shed 0 bases and J shed 7 bases, with 17 bases lying between them. There are 16 residues in the CDR3. CDR3: CASSLDQGGFRNEQFF. CDR3 nucleotide sequence: TGTGCCAGCAGCTTGGATCAGGGAGGTTTCCGGAATGAGCAGTTCTTC.

This sequence joins TRBV4-1 and TRBJ1-2; 10 bases line up with TRBD1. From germline, CDR1 is MGHRA and CDR2 YSYEKL. V was clipped by 2 bases and J by 5 bases; unmatched bases: 5. The CDR3 has 15 amino acids. This chain's CDR3 is CASSQPGTGAYGYTF. The CDR3 bases are TGCGCCAGCAGCCAACCCGGGACAGGGGCTTATGGCTACACCTTC.

This chain links TRBV18 with TRBJ1-1; 7 bases agree with TRBD1. This CDR3 region has 14 residues. After removal of 6 bases from V and 4 bases from J, the junction contained 8 bases not matched to a gene. Germline CDR1 KGHSH, CDR2 LQKENI. The CDR3 here is CASSTGQSFTEAFF. Written as DNA, the CDR3 is TGTGCCAGCTCGACAGGGCAGTCATTCACTGAAGCTTTCTTT.

The J gene is TRBJ2-1, the V gene TRBV18; TRBD2 matches at 7 bases. Germline loops: CDR1 KGHSH, CDR2 LQKENI. The CDR3 sequence is 14 residues long. V lost 3 bases and J lost 5; bases outside the gene matches: 4. The CDR3 spells CASSPGLYDNEQFF. The CDR3 DNA reads TGTGCCAGCTCACCGGGACTATACGACAATGAGCAGTTCTTC.

The gene calls are TRBV5-6 and TRBJ2-3; D perhaps matches TRBD2 (5 bases). Per germline, CDR1 SGHDT and CDR2 YYEEEE. V lost 6 bases and J 1 base, leaving 9 bases between the germline ends. The CDR3 runs to 13 residues. The CDR3 reads CASTLRGTDTQYF. DNA of the CDR3: TGTGCCAGCACCCTGAGGGGCACAGATACGCAGTATTTT.

This chain uses TRBV6-5 with TRBJ1-5, with TRBD1 matching 12 bases. The junction had 11 bases not matched to a gene; V was cut back by 4 bases and J by 10 bases. The CDR3 is 16 residues long. Germline-derived CDR1 and CDR2 are MNHEY and SVGAGI. CDR3 DNA sequence: TGTGCCAGCAGTTCAGGGACAGGGGGCACCTTAGGCCCCCAGCATTTT. It translates to CASSSGTGGTLGPQHF.

The table lists this clone with a count of one. The J gene is TRBJ1-2, the V gene TRBV10-3, with TRBD1 matching over 11 bases. Trimming took 5 bases from V and 5 from J; bases not matched to a gene: 7. This CDR3 comprises 15 residues. CDR1 and CDR2 (germline): ENHRY, SYGVKD. CDR3 sequence: CAISTADRGPYGYTF. CDR3 sequence (DNA): TGTGCCATCAGTACTGCGGACAGGGGGCCTTATGGCTACACCTTC.

The CDR3 loop reads CAISDRGPGYTF. DNA of the CDR3: TGTGCCATCAGCGACAGGGGGCCTGGCTACACCTTC. The chain couples TRBV10-3 to TRBJ1-2; TRBD1 matches 10 bases. V was clipped by 6 bases and J by 7 bases; unmatched bases: 2. Germline-derived CDR1 and CDR2 are ENHRY and SYGVKD. This CDR3 is 12 amino acids long.

The CDR3 spells CASTEGAREQYF. Written as DNA, the CDR3 is TGTGCCAGCACCGAGGGGGCAAGGGAGCAGTACTTC. This chain uses TRBV2 with TRBJ2-7, with 7 positions matching TRBD1. This CDR3 region has 12 residues. The V gene end was trimmed by 7 bases and the J gene end by 7 bases; junction bases not matched to a gene: 7. CDR1 is SNHLY, CDR2 FYNNEI, per germline.

This CDR3 reads CAWKREDTQYF. In DNA, the CDR3 is TGTGCCTGGAAGAGGGAAGATACGCAGTATTTT. The rearrangement joins TRBV30 to TRBJ2-3; tentative D call: TRBD2 (5 bases). Germline V gives CDR1 GTSNPN, CDR2 SVGIG (reference sequence). The CDR3 runs 11 residues. Between the trimmed V and J ends, which lost 4 bases and 5 bases, there was a span of 7 bases.

V is TRBV19 and J is TRBJ2-5; 7 nucleotides match TRBD2. The CDR3 runs to 14 residues. V lost 6 bases and J lost 4; bases outside the gene matches: 8. The germline V gene encodes CDR1 LNHDA and CDR2 SQIVND (reference sequence). The CDR3 sequence: CASRVRSGAETQYF. The CDR3 bases are TGTGCCAGTAGGGTTCGAAGCGGGGCAGAGACCCAGTACTTC.

V gene TRBV6-5 combines with J gene TRBJ2-5, with 7 bases identical to TRBD1. Per the germline V gene, CDR1 is MNHEY and CDR2 is SVGAGI. The trim removed 6 bases at V and 1 base at J, leaving 8 bases unmatched. CDR3 size: 15 residues. CDR3 bases: TGTGCCAGCAGCCCCCTAGACAGGGTCCAAGAGACCCAGTACTTC. Its protein is CASSPLDRVQETQYF.

The chain uses TRBV28 and TRBJ1-1, with 7 positions matching TRBD1. CDR3 length equals 12 residues. Unmatched junction bases numbered 8, after V lost 5 bases and J lost 11 bases. CDR1 MDHEN and CDR2 SYDVKM come from the germline V gene. CDR3 DNA: TGTGCCAGCAGTCCTCGGACAGGCTCGGCTTTCTTT. The encoded protein is CASSPRTGSAFF.

V usage is TRBV6-4 and J usage is TRBJ2-2, with 8 bases matching TRBD2. This CDR3 contains 16 residues. The germline V gene encodes CDR1 MRHNA and CDR2 SNTAGT. Losses at the gene ends were 2 bases for V and 2 bases for J; bases not matched to a gene: 4. The CDR3 DNA sequence: TGTGCCAGCAGTGACCTAGCGGGCGGTAACACCGGGGAGCTGTTTTTT. This encodes CASSDLAGGNTGELFF.

The rearrangement joins TRBV2 to TRBJ2-3, with D possibly matching TRBD1 (5 bases). The germline CDR1 and CDR2 sequences are SNHLY and FYNNEI. Trimming took off 6 bases at V and 6 bases at J, with 13 bases between the two ends. This CDR3 spans 13 amino acids. Written as DNA, the CDR3 is TGTGCCAGCAGCGCCCAGGGCTCGGATACGCAGTATTTT. Protein: CASSAQGSDTQYF.

The chain couples TRBV7-2 to TRBJ1-3; D is ambiguous. Germline CDR1 SGHTA, CDR2 FQGNSA. The CDR3 is 14 amino acids. Trimming took off 5 bases at V and 2 bases at J, with 10 bases between the two ends. CDR3 nucleotides: TGTGCCAGCAGCCCTTTCGGGGCTGGAAACACCATATATTTT. It specifies CASSPFGAGNTIYF.